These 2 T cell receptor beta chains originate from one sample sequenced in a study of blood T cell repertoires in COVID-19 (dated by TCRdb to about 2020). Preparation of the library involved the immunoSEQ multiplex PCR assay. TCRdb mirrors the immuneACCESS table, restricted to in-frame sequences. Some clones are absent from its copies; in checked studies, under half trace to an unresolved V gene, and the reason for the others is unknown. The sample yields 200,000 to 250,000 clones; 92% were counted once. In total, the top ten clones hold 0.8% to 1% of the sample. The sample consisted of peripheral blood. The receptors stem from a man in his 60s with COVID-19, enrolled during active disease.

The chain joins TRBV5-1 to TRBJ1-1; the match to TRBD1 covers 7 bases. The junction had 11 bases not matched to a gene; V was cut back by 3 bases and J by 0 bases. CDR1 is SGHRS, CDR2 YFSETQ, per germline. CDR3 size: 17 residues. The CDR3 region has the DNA TGCGCCAGCAGCTCTAAACTCGGACAGGCCATGAACACTGAAGCTTTCTTT. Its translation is CASSSKLGQAMNTEAFF.

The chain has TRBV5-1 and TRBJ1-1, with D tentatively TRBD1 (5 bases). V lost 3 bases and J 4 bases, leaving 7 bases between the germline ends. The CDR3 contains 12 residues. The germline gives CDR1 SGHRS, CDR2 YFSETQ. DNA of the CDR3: TGCGCCAGCAGCTCCAGGGCCACTGAAGCTTTCTTT. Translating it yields CASSSRATEAFF.